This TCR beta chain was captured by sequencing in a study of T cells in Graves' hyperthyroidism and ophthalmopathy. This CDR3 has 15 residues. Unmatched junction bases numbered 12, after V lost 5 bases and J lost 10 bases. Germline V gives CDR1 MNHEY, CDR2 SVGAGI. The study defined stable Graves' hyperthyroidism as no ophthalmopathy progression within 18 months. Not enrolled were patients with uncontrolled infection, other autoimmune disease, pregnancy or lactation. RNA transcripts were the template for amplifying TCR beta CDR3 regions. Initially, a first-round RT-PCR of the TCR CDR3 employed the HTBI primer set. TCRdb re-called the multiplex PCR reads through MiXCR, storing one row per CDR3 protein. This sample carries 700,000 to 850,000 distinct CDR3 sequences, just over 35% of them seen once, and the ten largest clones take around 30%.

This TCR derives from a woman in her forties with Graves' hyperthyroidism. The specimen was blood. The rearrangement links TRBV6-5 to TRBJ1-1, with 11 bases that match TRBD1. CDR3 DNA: TGTGCCAGCAGTCCTCCGGGACAGGGGGTTATCGGAGCTTTCTTT. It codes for CASSPPGQGVIGAFF.